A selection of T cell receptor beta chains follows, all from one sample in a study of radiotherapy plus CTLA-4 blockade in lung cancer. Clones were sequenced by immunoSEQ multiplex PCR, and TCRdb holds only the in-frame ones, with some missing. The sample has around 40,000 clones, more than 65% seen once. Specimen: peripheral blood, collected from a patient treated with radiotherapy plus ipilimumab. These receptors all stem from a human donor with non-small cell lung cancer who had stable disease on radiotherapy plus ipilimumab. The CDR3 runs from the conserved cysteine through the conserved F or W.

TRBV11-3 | CASSLGRGGSATEAFF
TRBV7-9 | CASSDRGFTTDTQYF
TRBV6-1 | CASSRSYPAYEQYF
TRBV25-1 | CASSDRDRDNSPLHF
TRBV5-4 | CASSIQGAGETQYF
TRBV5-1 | CASSLGPGGQGREQYF
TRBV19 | CASSIFGREGYGYTF
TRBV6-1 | CASRKRQGANEQYF
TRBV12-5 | CASGSDRSTEAFF
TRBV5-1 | CASSLAARDRAEKLFF
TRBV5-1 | CASSLGGPAGELFF
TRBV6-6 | CADAEDANTGELFF
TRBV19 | CASSIEQGRDNEQFF
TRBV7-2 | CASSLVLARQETQYF
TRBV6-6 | CASSRDPLGTGELFF
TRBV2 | CASSEGRSYGYTF
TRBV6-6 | CASSPGTVDSPLHF
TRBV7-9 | CASSLEQLTYQETQYF
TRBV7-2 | CASRPRRADMNTEAFF
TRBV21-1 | CASRQAIATPSDNEQFF
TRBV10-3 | CANRTPDSPYGYTF
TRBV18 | CASSLLSQEAQYF
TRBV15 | CATSRGTGNQPQHF
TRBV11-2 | CASSLISGGTYEQYF
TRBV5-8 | CASSLGPRDRFHQPQHF
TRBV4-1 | CASSQGSGITGELFF
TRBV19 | CASSPPGTGDGGYTF
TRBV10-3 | CAISPGQQETQYF
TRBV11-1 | CASSIPGQEDYGYTF
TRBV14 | CASSQSSLGTSTQYF
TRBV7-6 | CASSQTGEGSPLHF
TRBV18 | CASSPQGWDTEAFF
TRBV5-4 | CASSSEGVGGETQYF
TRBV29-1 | CSVEAPRTGLAYNEQFF
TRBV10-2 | CASIPSGGAYEQYF
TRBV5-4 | CASSLSWQAMNTEAFF
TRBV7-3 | CASSPDSGNTIYF
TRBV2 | CASSPSGIYQETQYF
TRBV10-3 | CAIRTGQTNYGYTF
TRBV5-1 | CASSRSTGPSGNTIYF
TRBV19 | CATARGLKNYGYTF
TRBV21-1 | CASSRQGHGYTF
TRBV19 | CASRSGESSYNSPLHF
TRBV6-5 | CASRTVRGKPQHF
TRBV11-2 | CASSLPRWGDGSYEQYF
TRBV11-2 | CASSLGVSSRVAQYF
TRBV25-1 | CATQAGLTGEQYF
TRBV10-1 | CASSESPGGMNTEAFF
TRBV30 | CAWSVPDRGRYEQYF
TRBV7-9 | CASSFSGPLHF
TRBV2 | CASSRGQGGAGELFF
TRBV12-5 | CASGRSGPRTDTQYF
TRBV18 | CASSPSGQKETQYF
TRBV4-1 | CASSQVWATSGNTIYF
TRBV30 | CAWSATGLRISGNTIYF
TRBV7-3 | CASSQQGWDKNSPLHF
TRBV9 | CASSVSHDGYTF
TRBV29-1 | CSDSDRYGRVYIQYF
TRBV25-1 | CASSEWVARGFRNTIYF
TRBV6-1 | CATRSPRYSPLHF